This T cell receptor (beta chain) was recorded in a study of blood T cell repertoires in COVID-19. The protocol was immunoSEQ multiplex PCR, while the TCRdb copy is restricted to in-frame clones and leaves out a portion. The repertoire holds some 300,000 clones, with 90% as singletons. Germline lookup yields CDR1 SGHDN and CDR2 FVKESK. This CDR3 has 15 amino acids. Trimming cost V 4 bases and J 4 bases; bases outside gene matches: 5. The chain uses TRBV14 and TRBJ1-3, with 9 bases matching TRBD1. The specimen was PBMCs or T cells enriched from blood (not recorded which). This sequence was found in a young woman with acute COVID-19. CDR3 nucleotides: TGTGCCAGCAGCCCATACAGGGGGCTCGGAAACACCATATATTTT. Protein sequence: CASSPYRGLGNTIYF.